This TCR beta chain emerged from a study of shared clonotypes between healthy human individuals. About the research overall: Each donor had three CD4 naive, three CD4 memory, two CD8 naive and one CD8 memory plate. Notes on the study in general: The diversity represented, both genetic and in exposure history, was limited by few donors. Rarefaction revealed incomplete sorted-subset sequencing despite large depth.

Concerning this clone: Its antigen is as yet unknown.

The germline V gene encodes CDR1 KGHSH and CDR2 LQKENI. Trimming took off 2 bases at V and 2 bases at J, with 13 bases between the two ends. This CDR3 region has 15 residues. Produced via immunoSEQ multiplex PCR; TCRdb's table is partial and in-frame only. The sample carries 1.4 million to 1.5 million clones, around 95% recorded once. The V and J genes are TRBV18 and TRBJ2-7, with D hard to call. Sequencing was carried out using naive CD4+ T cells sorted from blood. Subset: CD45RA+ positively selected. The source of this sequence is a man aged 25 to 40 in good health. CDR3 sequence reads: CASSPYTTDPYEQYF. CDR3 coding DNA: TGTGCCAGCTCACCATATACGACGGACCCCTACGAGCAGTACTTC.